This TCR beta chain was captured by sequencing in a study of blood T cell repertoires in COVID-19. Study-wide context: Samples taken during acute and convalescent COVID-19 were collected in the United States, Italy and Spain. In each case, the material was cDNA or gDNA derived from T cells, B-cell-depleted T cells, or PBMCs.

The CDR3 length is 15 residues. Germline V CDR1 and CDR2: SGHNT, YYREEE (reference sequence). Trimming took 2 bases from V and 0 from J, leaving 9 bases between them. The repertoire was sequenced with immunoSEQ multiplex PCR; TCRdb's copy has only in-frame clones and lacks some. The table has about 270,000 clones, 81% seen once. What was sequenced was peripheral blood. The clonotype was recovered from a woman aged 60-70 years with active or convalescent COVID-19. This chain links TRBV5-4 with TRBJ1-3; possible D gene TRBD1, 5 bases. The CDR3 DNA reads TGTGCCAGCAGCTTTGGGGCAAGCTCTGGAAACACCATATATTTT. It codes for CASSFGASSGNTIYF.